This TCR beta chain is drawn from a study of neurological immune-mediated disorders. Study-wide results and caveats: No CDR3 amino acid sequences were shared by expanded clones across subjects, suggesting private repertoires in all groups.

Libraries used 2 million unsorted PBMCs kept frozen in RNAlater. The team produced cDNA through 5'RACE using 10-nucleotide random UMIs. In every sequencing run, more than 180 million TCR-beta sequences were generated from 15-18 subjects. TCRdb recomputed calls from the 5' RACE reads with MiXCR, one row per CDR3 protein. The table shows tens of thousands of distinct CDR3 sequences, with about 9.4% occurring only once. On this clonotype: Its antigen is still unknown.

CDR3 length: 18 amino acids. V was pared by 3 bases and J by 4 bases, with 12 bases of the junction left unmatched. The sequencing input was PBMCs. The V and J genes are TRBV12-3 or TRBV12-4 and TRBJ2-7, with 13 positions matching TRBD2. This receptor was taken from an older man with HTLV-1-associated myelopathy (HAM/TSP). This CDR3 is CASSFRLGTSGKRYEQYF. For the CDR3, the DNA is TGTGCCAGCAGTTTTCGACTTGGGACTAGCGGGAAGAGATACGAGCAGTACTTC.